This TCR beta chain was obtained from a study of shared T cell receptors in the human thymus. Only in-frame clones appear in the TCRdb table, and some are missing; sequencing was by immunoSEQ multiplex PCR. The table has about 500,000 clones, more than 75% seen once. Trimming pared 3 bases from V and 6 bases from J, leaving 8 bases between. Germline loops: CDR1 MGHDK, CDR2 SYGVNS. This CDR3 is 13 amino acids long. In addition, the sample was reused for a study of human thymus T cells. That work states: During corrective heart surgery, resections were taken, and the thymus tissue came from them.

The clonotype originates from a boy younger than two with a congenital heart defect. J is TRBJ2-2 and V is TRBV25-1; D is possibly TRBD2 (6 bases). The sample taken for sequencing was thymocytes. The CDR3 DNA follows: TGTGCCAGCAGTGAGCGGGATGCCGGGGAGCTGTTTTTT. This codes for CASSERDAGELFF.